This TCR beta chain was observed in a study of Graves' ophthalmopathy and Graves' hyperthyroidism. At the level of the study: The blood sample was drawn at first diagnosis and before any treatment.

The table lists this clonotype with many counts. What it binds is unknown. Using RNA transcripts, the TCR beta CDR3 regions were amplified. HTBI-primed first-round RT-PCR preceded second-round multiplex PCR. MiXCR, run by TCRdb on the multiplex PCR reads, gives a single entry per CDR3 protein. The sample shows roughly 400,000 distinct CDR3 sequences, about 18% of them seen only once. Study-wide points: Blood also held most thyroid clonotypes expanded above 0.001 frequency.

Germline lookup yields CDR1 DFQATT and CDR2 SNEGSKA (reference sequence). The CDR3 spans 13 residues. V lost 6 bases, J lost 3 bases, and 7 bases stayed unmatched. This chain joins TRBV20-1 and TRBJ2-7, with 8 bases that match TRBD1. The TCR sequence derives from a woman under 30 with Graves' ophthalmopathy. Sequencing was carried out using peripheral blood. The CDR3 protein is CSAHRDRNYEQYF. The CDR3 nucleotides are TGCAGTGCCCACCGGGACAGGAACTACGAGCAGTACTTC.